Listed here are 31 T cell receptor beta chains from one sample, sequenced in a study of shared clonotypes between healthy human individuals (dated by TCRdb to 2020 to 2022). Libraries were built with the immunoSEQ multiplex PCR assay. Sourced from immuneACCESS, this table was stored by TCRdb with only in-frame sequences that have V and J called. A share of the clones is absent; for the studies checked, an unresolved V gene accounts for under half, and the remainder has no known explanation. Across this sample there are roughly 2.2 million clones, with under 95% seen only once. The leading ten clones occupy 0.3% to 0.4% of the sample. Sequencing was done on a sample of naive CD4+ T cells from PBMCs. The cell subset or site label of this sample denotes: CD45RA+ positively selected. The receptors shown here come from a young man in good health. Some clones in this sample may be carry-over from other donors' samples.

This clone came up once. The chain links TRBV5-1 to TRBJ2-1; D is ambiguous. Trimming cost V 0 bases and J 11 bases, with 18 bases left between them. Germline V CDR1 and CDR2: SGHRS, YFSETQ. The CDR3 extends over 15 amino acids. Here the CDR3 reads CASSLDPSPSPQQFF. In DNA form, the CDR3 reads TGCGCCAGCAGCTTGGATCCTAGTCCCTCCCCTCAGCAGTTCTTC.

The genes are TRBV10-3 and TRBJ2-7; TRBD2 is a possible D gene (6 bases). V was pared by 10 bases and J by 0 bases, with 22 bases between. Germline V gene lookup returns CDR1 ENHRY and CDR2 SYGVKD. The CDR3 contains 16 residues. The CDR3 protein is CATQSGSWTVSYEQYF. DNA of the CDR3: TGTGCCACCCAAAGCGGGTCTTGGACGGTCTCCTACGAGCAGTACTTC.

The rearrangement joins TRBV7-6 to TRBJ1-1; D possibly corresponds to TRBD1 (5 bases). CDR1 and CDR2 (germline): SGHVS, FNYEAQ. The CDR3 has 15 residues. V lost 0 bases, J lost 1 base, and 9 bases lay in between. This CDR3 reads CASSLAGGRNTEAFF. The CDR3 coding sequence is TGTGCCAGCAGCTTAGCGGGGGGAAGGAACACTGAAGCTTTCTTT.

The chain has TRBV5-4 and TRBJ1-1, with a tentative D call TRBD1 (5 bases). Looked up from germline, CDR1 is SGHNT and CDR2 is YYREEE (reference sequence). This CDR3 is 15 amino acids long. V was shortened by 4 bases and J by 1 base, with 14 bases between the two germline ends. CDR3 in amino acids: CASSAGGAWNTEAFF. CDR3 in DNA: TGTGCCAGCAGCGCGGGGGGAGCATGGAACACTGAAGCTTTCTTT.

V is TRBV6-1 and J is TRBJ1-1; D gene unclear. The CDR3 has 14 amino acids. Trimming took off 2 bases at V and 5 bases at J, with 12 bases between the two ends. Germline V CDR1 and CDR2: MNHNS, SASEGT. Here the CDR3 DNA reads TGTGCCAGCAGTGAAAGGTTTGTGGGGACTGAAGCTTTCTTT. This translates into CASSERFVGTEAFF.

The rearrangement links TRBV10-3 to TRBJ2-5, with TRBD2 matching 9 bases. The end of the DNA aligns better with TRBJ2-7, so the J call may be wrong. The CDR3 runs to 14 residues. Germline V gene sequence: CDR1 ENHRY, CDR2 SYGVKD. The CDR3 DNA is TGTGCCATCAGTCGTAGCGGGGGCTCCTACGAGCAGTACTTC. This codes for CAISRSGGSYEQYF.

The rearrangement uses TRBV7-8 and TRBJ2-1; D is perhaps TRBD2 (6 bases). V was cut by 6 bases and J by 8 bases, with 17 bases left in between. Germline V lookup: CDR1 SGHVS, CDR2 FQNEAQ. This CDR3 comprises 14 residues. The CDR3 DNA follows: TGTGCCAGCAGACCGACTAGGGTGAGGGATGAGCAGTTCTTC. Protein: CASRPTRVRDEQFF.

Turning to this clone: The same CDR3 arises from other DNA sequences in this sample as well. This chain links TRBV28 with TRBJ2-7; D is possibly TRBD1 (6 bases). Germline loops: CDR1 MDHEN, CDR2 SYDVKM. The ends were cut back, 6 bases at V and 4 bases at J, with 7 bases in the middle. The CDR3 totals 11 residues. Written as DNA, the CDR3 is TGTGCCAGCAGCCAGGGGTACGAGCAGTACTTC. It codes for CASSQGYEQYF.

This chain connects TRBV30 to TRBJ1-3; D is uncertain. V dropped 0 bases and J dropped 0 bases, with 3 bases sitting between them. The germline CDR1 and CDR2 sequences are GTSNPN and SVGIG (reference sequence). This CDR3 is built from 13 residues. CDR3 sequence (DNA): TGTGCCTGGAGTGTACCCTCTGGAAACACCATATATTTT. It yields the protein CAWSVPSGNTIYF.

The chain employs TRBV6-6 and TRBJ2-7; TRBD1 matches 8 bases. V trimming: 2 bases; J trimming: 7 bases; junction bases outside the gene matches: 10. Germline CDR1 is MNHNY and CDR2 is SVGAGI (reference sequence). The CDR3 totals 15 residues. The CDR3 nucleotides read TGTGCCAGCAGTTACCAAGGACAGGGACCCCAAGAGCAGTACTTC. Translation gives CASSYQGQGPQEQYF.

This clone was seen just once. DNA for the CDR3: TGTGCCAGCAGCTTAGCGCTGGGCGGGAGGGCCGGCAGAACGCAGTATTTT. This gives the protein CASSLALGGRAGRTQYF. The chain uses TRBV7-8 and TRBJ2-3, with 9 nucleotides matching TRBD2. The germline V gene has CDR1 SGHVS and CDR2 FQNEAQ. V was pared by 0 bases and J by 9 bases, with 13 bases of the junction left unmatched. This CDR3 spans 17 amino acids.

This clone was counted between two and nine times. Other DNA sequences within the sample encode an identical CDR3. The rearrangement joins TRBV29-1 to TRBJ1-1; D is undetermined. V gave up 3 bases and J gave up 0 bases, with 8 bases separating them. CDR1 and CDR2 from the germline V gene are SQVTM and ANQGSEA. This CDR3 is 13 amino acids long. The CDR3 region has the DNA TGCAGCGTTGAGAGGAAAATGAACACTGAAGCTTTCTTT. Protein sequence: CSVERKMNTEAFF.

The chain combines TRBV28 with TRBJ1-1; D unclear. Trimming stripped 2 bases from V and 5 bases from J, with 9 bases between. Per germline, CDR1 MDHEN and CDR2 SYDVKM. CDR3 size: 13 residues. The CDR3 DNA reads TGTGCCAGCAGTTTACTCGGGGAGACTGAAGCTTTCTTT. Its translation is CASSLLGETEAFF.

The V call is TRBV4-1, the J call TRBJ2-7; 9 bases align to TRBD2. Germline CDR1 MGHRA, CDR2 YSYEKL. The length of the CDR3 is 17 residues. The ends lost 3 bases at V and 3 bases at J; junction bases unmatched: 12. CDR3 amino acids: CASSQNLVAGAGYEQYF. CDR3 DNA: TGCGCCAGCAGCCAGAATTTAGTAGCGGGAGCTGGCTACGAGCAGTACTTC.

The chain is built from TRBV5-1 and TRBJ2-7; the D gene is possibly TRBD2 (6 bases). The CDR3 covers 15 residues. Germline V gene lookup returns CDR1 SGHRS and CDR2 YFSETQ. V lost 0 bases and J 7 bases, leaving 17 bases between the germline ends. The DNA for the CDR3 is TGCGCCAGCAGCTTGGAACCTAGCTTGGGGAGGGAGCAGTACTTC. This codes for CASSLEPSLGREQYF.

The chain uses TRBV6-1 and TRBJ2-1; TRBD2 agrees at 8 bases. This CDR3 is built from 15 residues. Germline V gene lookup returns CDR1 MNHNS and CDR2 SASEGT. Trimming took 4 bases from V and 3 from J; bases not matched to a gene: 5. The CDR3 DNA reads as TGTGCCAGCAGTGGACTAGCGAAGAACTACAATGAGCAGTTCTTC. Translating gives CASSGLAKNYNEQFF.

The chain joins TRBV28 to TRBJ2-7, with TRBD2 identical over 11 bases. The germline gives CDR1 MDHEN, CDR2 SYDVKM. Trimming took 5 bases from V and 7 from J; bases not matched to a gene: 16. The CDR3 runs to 17 residues. DNA for the CDR3: TGTGCCAGCAGTCTGAGACTAGCGGGAAGACGATTGAGGGAGCAGTACTTC. It yields the protein CASSLRLAGRRLREQYF.

The CDR3 region is CASRQVSEAFF. The CDR3, as DNA: TGTGCCAGCAGACAGGTTTCTGAAGCTTTCTTT. This chain links TRBV28 with TRBJ1-1, with D possibly being TRBD1 (5 bases). V lost 6 bases, J lost 6 bases, and 8 bases lay in between. The CDR3 has 11 residues. Germline assignment: CDR1 MDHEN and CDR2 SYDVKM. Complete variable domain (other parts from reference TRBV28 and TRBJ1-1): DVKVTQSSRYLVKRTGEKVFLECVQDMDHENMFWYRQDPGLGLRLIYFSYDVKMKEKGDIPEGYSVSREKKERFSLILESASTNQTSMYLCASRQVSEAFFGQGTRLTVV.

The CDR3 here is CASSTDRGREKLFF. The CDR3 DNA follows: TGTGCCAGCAGTACCGACAGGGGGCGGGAAAAACTGTTTTTT. The chain combines TRBV6-6 with TRBJ1-4, with 10 bases matching TRBD1. Germline trimming cut 5 bases from V and 8 bases from J; bases unmatched to any gene: 5. Germline V lookup: CDR1 MNHNY, CDR2 SVGAGI (reference sequence). The CDR3 covers 14 residues.

The chain carries TRBV4-1 and TRBJ2-7; no firm D call. Germline V CDR1 and CDR2: MGHRA, YSYEKL. Trimming removed 6 bases at V and 3 bases at J, with 6 bases between. The CDR3 length is 11 residues. CDR3 coding DNA: TGCGCCAGCAGAAACGGCTACGAGCAGTACTTC. Its protein is CASRNGYEQYF.

This chain joins TRBV7-9 and TRBJ1-2; 7 nucleotides agree with TRBD1. Trimming cost V 0 bases and J 2 bases; bases outside gene matches: 9. This CDR3 spans 17 amino acids. The V gene's germline CDR1 is SEHNR and CDR2 FQNEAQ (reference sequence). The CDR3 spells CASSLAQGVLTNYGYTF. Written as DNA, the CDR3 is TGTGCCAGCAGCTTAGCGCAGGGGGTTCTAACAAACTATGGCTACACCTTC. The variable domain in full, with the rest retrieved from reference TRBV7-9 and TRBJ1-2, is DTGVSQNPRHKITKRGQNVTFRCDPISEHNRLYWYRQTLGQGPEFLTYFQNEAQLEKSRLLSDRFSAERPKGSFSTLEIQRTEQGDSAMYLCASSLAQGVLTNYGYTFGSGTRLTVV.

The rearrangement joins TRBV11-2 to TRBJ1-6; 11 bases align to TRBD1. Germline CDR1 and CDR2: SGHAT and FQNNGV. CDR3 size: 15 residues. After removal of 5 bases from V and 10 bases from J, the junction contained 7 bases not matched to a gene. Written as DNA, the CDR3 is TGTGCCAGCAGCCGAGGGACAGGGGGTCACTCACCCCTCCACTTT. Its protein is CASSRGTGGHSPLHF.

To note about this clone: Additional DNA sequences in this sample encode the identical CDR3. V is TRBV7-2 and J is TRBJ2-5; 7 positions agree with TRBD2. Per the germline V gene, CDR1 is SGHTA and CDR2 is FQGNSA. The CDR3 runs 14 residues. V dropped 1 base and J dropped 4; count of bases not matched to a gene: 3. CDR3 residues: CASSLGPGGETQYF. The CDR3 nucleotides are TGTGCCAGCAGCTTAGGCCCGGGAGGAGAGACCCAGTACTTC.

The chain joins TRBV9 to TRBJ1-3; D might be TRBD1 (6 bases). The CDR3 is made up of 16 amino acids. The V end was cut by 0 bases, the J end by 3 bases, with 13 bases between. Germline V CDR1 and CDR2: SGDLS, YYNGEE. CDR3 nucleotides: TGTGCCAGCAGCGTAGAACCCCAGACAGGTGGAAACACCATATATTTT. It specifies CASSVEPQTGGNTIYF.

The CDR3 is CASSEAWGRLYGYTF. CDR3 in DNA: TGTGCCAGCAGTGAAGCGTGGGGCAGGCTGTATGGCTACACCTTC. This sequence joins TRBV6-1 and TRBJ1-2; D is perhaps TRBD1 (5 bases). Germline V gene sequence: CDR1 MNHNS, CDR2 SASEGT. This CDR3 spans 15 amino acids. Trimming took 0 bases from V and 5 from J, leaving 13 bases between them.

The chain employs TRBV5-1 and TRBJ2-7; D may be TRBD2 (6 bases). V lost 5 bases and J 1 base, leaving 25 bases between the germline ends. The germline V gene encodes CDR1 SGHRS and CDR2 YFSETQ. The CDR3 extends over 18 amino acids. CDR3 nucleotide sequence: TGCGCCAGCAGGGTTGGAGGGCGGCTGGACGGCCTTTCCTACGAGCAGTACTTC. This codes for CASRVGGRLDGLSYEQYF.

The chain links TRBV28 to TRBJ1-5, with D unclear. Trimming stripped 2 bases from V and 1 base from J, with 6 bases between. Germline loops: CDR1 MDHEN, CDR2 SYDVKM. The CDR3 has 14 residues. This chain's CDR3 is CASSLVTSNQPQHF. DNA of the CDR3: TGTGCCAGCAGTTTAGTCACCAGCAATCAGCCCCAGCATTTT.

The V call is TRBV5-5, the J call TRBJ2-7; D is uncertain. V was cut by 1 base and J by 2 bases, with 7 bases left in between. This CDR3 is 13 amino acids long. Germline lookup yields CDR1 SGHKS and CDR2 YYEKEE (reference sequence). CDR3 in amino acids: CASSLMGTYEQYF. Written as DNA, the CDR3 is TGTGCCAGCAGCTTGATGGGTACCTACGAGCAGTACTTC.

The V gene is TRBV2, the J gene TRBJ2-1; D perhaps matches TRBD2 (5 bases). CDR3 length equals 14 residues. Germline CDR1 reads SNHLY; CDR2 reads FYNNEI. V lost 11 bases and J 1 base, leaving 15 bases between the germline ends. This CDR3 reads CAASPQRSYNEQFF. CDR3 DNA sequence: TGTGCCGCGAGCCCCCAGCGGTCCTACAATGAGCAGTTCTTC.

The gene calls are TRBV13 and TRBJ2-1; TRBD2 aligns across 9 bases. The CDR3 is 17 residues long. The trim removed 2 bases at V and 4 bases at J, leaving 9 bases unmatched. From germline, CDR1 is PRHDT and CDR2 FYEKMQ (reference sequence). The CDR3 nucleotides are TGTGCCAGCAGCTTACGGCGGCTAGCGGGACTGTACAATGAGCAGTTCTTC. Its translation: CASSLRRLAGLYNEQFF.

The chain recombines TRBV2 with TRBJ2-7, with TRBD2 matching over 14 bases. Germline loops: CDR1 SNHLY, CDR2 FYNNEI. J lost 6 bases, V lost 6 bases, and 7 bases had no gene match. The length of the CDR3 is 15 residues. In DNA form, the CDR3 reads TGTGCCAGCAGAGGACTAGCGGGAGGAACCGGCGAGCAGTACTTC. The encoded protein is CASRGLAGGTGEQYF.